This is a list of T cell receptor beta chains from one sample in a study of beta chain features in type 1 diabetes. The assay was immunoSEQ multiplex PCR, and TCRdb's table has in-frame clones only and misses some. The sample has about 140,000 clones; less than 8.5% are singletons. The material sequenced was central memory CD4+ T cells from blood. These receptors all stem from a woman in her twenties or thirties in good health. Both conserved end residues are part of each CDR3. A D gene is named only where the DNA matches it firmly. Size values are once, few and many counts, or a class for expanded clones, and some rows have none.

j_call clone_size d_call v_call cdr3_aa cdr3_nt
TRBJ1-1 many . TRBV23-1 CASSLGGGRAEAFF TGCGCCAGCAGTCTGGGGGGGGGAAGAGCTGAAGCTTTCTTT
TRBJ2-7 few . TRBV29-1 CSVEPGDSYEQYF TGCAGCGTTGAACCCGGTGATTCCTACGAGCAGTACTTC
TRBJ2-1 . TRBD2 TRBV5-3 CARSPGDQGLAGGPQFYNEQFF TGTGCCAGAAGCCCGGGGGACCAGGGACTAGCGGGAGGCCCTCAATTTTACAATGAGCAGTTCTTC
TRBJ2-1 few . TRBV19 CASSLPSGSKNNEQFF TGTGCCAGTAGTCTTCCCAGCGGGTCAAAAAACAATGAGCAGTTCTTC
TRBJ2-5 few . TRBV14 CASSLYGSRETQYF TGTGCCAGCAGCTTATACGGGAGTAGAGAGACCCAGTACTTC
TRBJ2-7 many TRBD1 TRBV5-1 CASSIGQGAYEQYF TGCGCCAGCAGCATCGGACAGGGGGCGTACGAGCAGTACTTC
TRBJ2-3 . . TRBV27 CASSLEGDTQYF TGTGCCAGCAGTTTAGAGGGAGATACGCAGTATTTT
TRBJ2-4 few . TRBV12-5 CASGLPSEVRPENIQYF TGTGCTAGTGGTTTGCCCTCAGAAGTCCGCCCAGAAAACATTCAGTACTTC
TRBJ2-5 few . TRBV11-2 CASSKDNQETQYF TGTGCCAGCAGCAAGGACAACCAAGAGACCCAGTACTTC
TRBJ2-3 few . TRBV4-3 CASSQGERALGLAPRVTDTQYF TGCGCCAGCAGCCAAGGAGAAAGGGCCCTGGGGCTAGCGCCAAGGGTCACAGATACGCAGTATTTT
TRBJ2-5 . TRBD2 TRBV9 CASSVSAGETQYF TGTGCCAGCAGCGTTTCAGCGGGGGAGACCCAGTACTTC
TRBJ2-1 many . TRBV7-3 CASSLMGSTYNEQFF TGTGCCAGCAGCTTAATGGGCAGTACCTACAATGAGCAGTTCTTC
TRBJ1-3 . TRBD1 TRBV7-8 CASSLGYDRGAGNTIYF TGTGCCAGCAGCTTAGGGTACGACAGGGGCGCTGGAAACACCATATATTTT
TRBJ2-7 . TRBD1 TRBV5-4 CASSREGQSEQYF TGTGCCAGCAGCCGCGAGGGACAGTCCGAGCAGTACTTC
TRBJ2-1 . . TRBV19 CAISTGGAGYNEQFF TGTGCCATCTCCACCGGAGGGGCTGGGTACAATGAGCAGTTCTTC
TRBJ1-5 . TRBD1 TRBV19 CASTPQQGNYQPQHF TGTGCCAGTACGCCCCAACAGGGGAATTATCAGCCCCAGCATTTT
TRBJ2-5 few . TRBV4-3 CASSQGRETQYF TGCGCCAGCAGCCAAGGGAGGGAGACCCAGTACTTC
TRBJ2-7 many . TRBV4-3 CASSQELGVEQYF TGCGCCAGCAGCCAAGAGTTGGGCGTCGAGCAGTACTTC
TRBJ2-2 few . TRBV7-2 CASSLGLANTGELFF TGTGCCAGCAGCTTAGGGCTAGCGAACACCGGGGAGCTGTTTTTT
TRBJ2-6 many . TRBV9 CASSGNQMSGANVLTF TGTGCCAGCAGCGGAAATCAGATGTCTGGGGCCAACGTCCTGACTTTC
TRBJ2-7 many . TRBV20-1 CSARPNYEQYF TGCAGTGCTAGGCCTAACTACGAGCAGTACTTC
TRBJ2-1 few TRBD2 TRBV7-3 CASSFQAGVRRNEQFF TGTGCCAGCAGCTTCCAAGCGGGAGTCCGGAGGAATGAGCAGTTCTTC
TRBJ2-7 many TRBD2 TRBV27 CASSRGEVYEQYF TGTGCCAGTAGTCGGGGGGAGGTCTACGAGCAGTACTTC
TRBJ2-3 few TRBD1 TRBV5-1 CASSSGQGTDTQYF TGCGCCAGCAGCTCGGGACAGGGAACAGATACGCAGTATTTT
TRBJ2-7 . TRBD1 TRBV5-1 CASSPWAGGVYEQYF TGCGCCAGCAGCCCTTGGGCAGGGGGAGTCTACGAGCAGTACTTC
TRBJ1-5 few . TRBV29-1 CSVVGLPNQPQHF TGCAGCGTTGTGGGACTACCCAATCAGCCCCAGCATTTT
TRBJ2-1 few TRBD2 TRBV7-2 CASSFSGRAGNEQFF TGTGCCAGCAGTTTTAGCGGGAGGGCCGGGAATGAGCAGTTCTTC
TRBJ1-2 few . TRBV7-2 CASSTRVENYGYTF TGTGCCAGCAGCACCAGGGTGGAGAACTATGGCTACACCTTC
TRBJ2-1 . . TRBV7-2 CASSPLSYNEQFF TGTGCCAGCAGCCCACTCTCCTACAATGAGCAGTTCTTC
TRBJ2-7 . . TRBV7-2 CASSAQGEQYF TGTGCCAGCAGCGCCCAGGGGGAGCAGTACTTC
TRBJ1-2 . . TRBV6-5 CASSWTSYGYTF TGTGCCAGCAGTTGGACAAGCTATGGCTACACCTTC
TRBJ2-1 . TRBD1 TRBV18 CASSPDAGQGLSNEQFF TGTGCCAGCTCACCAGATGCGGGACAGGGGTTGTCCAATGAGCAGTTCTTC
TRBJ1-4 few . TRBV7-2 CASSLVADEKLFF TGTGCCAGCAGCTTAGTAGCGGACGAAAAACTGTTTTTT
TRBJ2-7 . . TRBV30 CAGTEETYEQYF TGTGCCGGGACCGAGGAGACCTACGAGCAGTACTTC
TRBJ1-4 many TRBD1 TRBV19 CASSPTGGVEKLFF TGTGCCAGTAGTCCGACAGGGGGCGTTGAAAAACTGTTTTTT
TRBJ1-1 few . TRBV7-3 CASSLTDGGRTEAFF TGTGCCAGCAGCTTAACGGACGGGGGGCGCACTGAAGCTTTCTTT
TRBJ2-2 few TRBD2 TRBV27 CASGVAGVFGTGELFF TGTGCCAGCGGAGTAGCGGGAGTATTTGGCACCGGGGAGCTGTTTTTT
TRBJ2-7 many . TRBV2 CASSRRGGQYF TGTGCCAGCAGTAGGAGAGGTGGGCAGTACTTC
TRBJ2-2 few . TRBV7-2 CASSSRHLLTGELFF TGTGCCAGCAGCTCTCGTCATCTTCTAACTGGGGAGCTGTTTTTT
TRBJ2-1 few TRBD1 TRBV2 CASRGRTGEGNEQFF TGTGCCAGCCGTGGGAGGACAGGGGAGGGCAATGAGCAGTTCTTC
TRBJ1-5 few . TRBV18 CASSPDIYSNQPQHF TGTGCCAGCTCACCCGACATTTATAGCAATCAGCCCCAGCATTTT
TRBJ2-7 many . TRBV7-6 CASSLGTFYEQYF TGTGCCAGCAGCTTAGGGACTTTCTACGAGCAGTACTTC
TRBJ2-1 many . TRBV2 CASSDRAGRQFF TGTGCCAGCAGTGATAGGGCGGGAAGGCAGTTCTTC
TRBJ1-2 many . TRBV7-9 CASSLTGSLDGYTF TGTGCCAGCAGCTTAACAGGATCCCTCGATGGCTACACCTTC
TRBJ2-7 . TRBD1 TRBV6-5 CASSRSQGAAYEQYF TGTGCCAGCAGTCGGTCGCAGGGGGCTGCTTACGAGCAGTACTTC
TRBJ2-2 few TRBD2 TRBV18 CASSPQGGSSSYGELFF TGTGCCAGCTCACCACAAGGCGGGAGTTCGTCCTACGGGGAGCTGTTTTTT
TRBJ2-7 few TRBD2 TRBV28 CASKEGGTTYEQYF TGTGCCAGCAAAGAGGGAGGGACCACCTACGAGCAGTACTTC
TRBJ2-3 . TRBD1 TRBV5-8 CASSTGTGANTDTQYF TGTGCCAGCAGCACTGGGACAGGGGCGAACACAGATACGCAGTATTTT
TRBJ2-1 many TRBD2 TRBV15 CATSRDGGRALEQFF TGTGCCACCAGCAGAGACGGCGGGAGGGCCCTTGAGCAGTTCTTC